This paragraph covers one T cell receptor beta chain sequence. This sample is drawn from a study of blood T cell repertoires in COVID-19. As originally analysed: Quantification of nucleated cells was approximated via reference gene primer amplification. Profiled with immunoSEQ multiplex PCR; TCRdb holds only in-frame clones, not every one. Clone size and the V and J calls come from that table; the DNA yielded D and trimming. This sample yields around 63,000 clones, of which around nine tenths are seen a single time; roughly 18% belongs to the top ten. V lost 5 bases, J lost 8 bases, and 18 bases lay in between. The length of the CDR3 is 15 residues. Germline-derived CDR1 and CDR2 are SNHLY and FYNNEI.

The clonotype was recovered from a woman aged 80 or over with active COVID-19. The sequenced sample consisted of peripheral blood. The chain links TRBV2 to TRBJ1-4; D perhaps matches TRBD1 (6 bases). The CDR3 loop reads CASSQSTGRDEKLFF. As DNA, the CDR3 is TGTGCCAGCAGTCAATCGACAGGTCGGGACGAAAAACTGTTTTTT.